This passage covers 28 T cell receptor beta chains from one sample sequenced in a study of T cell repertoires in cytomegalovirus infection. TCRdb reprocessed the reads via MiXCR and lists one record per CDR3 protein. Among approximately 910,000 distinct CDR3 sequences, around 32% were seen once, and the ten largest hold 11% to 15%. Their antigens remain unidentified. The source material was cultured CD8+ T cells from PBMCs, sampled from culture after CMV antigen stimulation. These receptors were collected from a human donor in good health (CMV status not recorded). Some clones in this sample may be carry-over from other donors' samples.

This clonotype was detected ten times or more. The chain is built from TRBV7-2 and TRBJ2-5; 9 bases fit TRBD2. The junction had 4 bases not matched to a gene; V was cut back by 0 bases and J by 2 bases. Germline CDR1 and CDR2: SGHTA and FQGNSA. The CDR3 is 16 residues long. The CDR3 sequence: CASSLAAGGGQETQYF. The DNA of the CDR3 is TGTGCCAGCAGCTTAGCGGCGGGGGGGGGGCAAGAGACCCAGTACTTC.

The chain couples TRBV28 to TRBJ2-6; 7 nucleotides match TRBD1. The length of the CDR3 is 16 residues. Per germline, CDR1 MDHEN and CDR2 SYDVKM. Trimming at V came to 6 bases and at J to 2 bases, leaving 7 bases not matched to a gene. CDR3 sequence: CASSHLGGTGANVLTF. The CDR3 coding sequence is TGTGCCAGCAGCCACCTAGGGGGCACTGGGGCCAACGTCCTGACTTTC. The entire variable domain, with the rest obtained from reference TRBV28 and TRBJ2-6, is as follows: DVKVTQSSRYLVKRTGEKVFLECVQDMDHENMFWYRQDPGLGLRLIYFSYDVKMKEKGDIPEGYSVSREKKERFSLILESASTNQTSMYLCASSHLGGTGANVLTFGAGSRLTVL.

This clonotype has at least ten counts. V is TRBV7-8 and J is TRBJ2-1, with 8 bases that match TRBD2. The germline CDR1 and CDR2 sequences are SGHVS and FQNEAQ. Trimming at V came to 2 bases and at J to 0 bases, leaving 21 bases not matched to a gene. The CDR3 loop spans 22 amino acids. The CDR3 nucleotides are TGTGCCAGCAGCTTACCCCCGGTAAGGCGGGGGGTCCCCCTGAGCTCCTACAATGAGCAGTTCTTC. Amino acids: CASSLPPVRRGVPLSSYNEQFF.

The chain links TRBV7-9 to TRBJ2-2; D is unclear. The CDR3 consists of 20 residues. The ends were cut back, 5 bases at V and 3 bases at J, with 28 bases in the middle. Germline CDR1 reads SEHNR; CDR2 reads FQNEAQ (reference sequence). The CDR3 is CASSLGRLMITQPDTGELFF. In nucleotides, the CDR3 is TGTGCCAGCAGCCTCGGACGGTTAATGATAACTCAACCCGACACCGGGGAGCTGTTTTTT.

The table lists this clonotype with a few counts. The V call is TRBV20-1, the J call TRBJ1-1, with 10 nucleotides matching TRBD1. Germline loops: CDR1 DFQATT, CDR2 SNEGSKA (reference sequence). The CDR3 is 14 residues long. The ends lost 6 bases at V and 3 bases at J; junction bases unmatched: 7. The CDR3 DNA follows: TGCAGTGCCAGGACAGGGGGTTTGGACACTGAAGCTTTCTTT. Translation: CSARTGGLDTEAFF.

The chain is built from TRBV7-6 and TRBJ1-1; TRBD1 might be the D (5 bases). V was pared by 4 bases and J by 4 bases, with 16 bases between. CDR3 length: 15 residues. The germline CDR1 and CDR2 sequences are SGHVS and FNYEAQ. The CDR3 sequence is CASSSIRGVGTEAFF. CDR3 nucleotides: TGTGCCAGCAGCTCAATTAGGGGAGTTGGCACTGAAGCTTTCTTT.

The genes are TRBV10-3 and TRBJ1-2; unclear D gene. The CDR3 loop spans 13 amino acids. The germline V gene has CDR1 ENHRY and CDR2 SYGVKD. V lost 3 bases, J lost 13 bases, and 18 bases lay in between. CDR3 DNA: TGTGCCATCAGTGATGATAGACGGATGGGCGGCACCTTC. It codes for CAISDDRRMGGTF.

This sequence joins TRBV5-5 and TRBJ2-7; D remains unclear. V lost 0 bases and J 0 bases, leaving 10 bases between the germline ends. The length of the CDR3 is 15 residues. CDR1 and CDR2 (germline): SGHKS, YYEKEE (reference sequence). This CDR3 is CASSLVVPSSYEQYV. The CDR3 coding sequence is TGTGCCAGCAGCTTGGTGGTGCCATCCTCCTACGAGCAGTACGTC.

The sample holds a few counts of this clonotype. The chain recombines TRBV6-5 with TRBJ2-1; TRBD2 aligns across 9 bases. The germline gives CDR1 MNHEY, CDR2 SVGAGI. The CDR3 runs to 17 residues. V was pared by 0 bases and J by 4 bases, with 7 bases of the junction left unmatched. Here the CDR3 reads CASSYSRAGGRYNEQFF. The CDR3 DNA sequence: TGTGCCAGCAGTTACTCGAGGGCGGGGGGGCGGTACAATGAGCAGTTCTTC.

This clonotype was found many times. The chain couples TRBV12-3 or TRBV12-4 to TRBJ2-1; 7 bases fit TRBD2. CDR3 length equals 15 residues. Trimming removed 3 bases from V and 9 bases from J; junction bases left unmatched: 11. This CDR3 is CASSFGSGLGGEQFF. The CDR3 DNA follows: TGTGCCAGCAGTTTTGGTAGCGGGCTGGGAGGTGAGCAGTTCTTC.

The rearrangement joins TRBV7-6 to TRBJ1-1; D perhaps matches TRBD1 (5 bases). The germline V gene has CDR1 SGHVS and CDR2 FNYEAQ. The V end was cut by 5 bases, the J end by 1 base, with 17 bases between. The CDR3 extends over 16 amino acids. CDR3 protein: CASSATGEWGNTEAFF. CDR3 DNA: TGTGCCAGCAGCGCAACGGGGGAATGGGGGAACACTGAAGCTTTCTTT.

The chain has TRBV27 and TRBJ1-4, with D perhaps TRBD1 (6 bases). The CDR3 consists of 14 residues. CDR1 is MNHEY and CDR2 is SMNVEV in the germline V gene (reference sequence). V gave up 6 bases and J gave up 6 bases, with 14 bases separating them. CDR3 in amino acids: CASRVRGYHEKLFF. DNA of the CDR3: TGTGCCAGCAGGGTAAGGGGGTACCATGAAAAACTGTTTTTT.

This clonotype was observed a handful of times. The V call is TRBV7-8, the J call TRBJ2-2; D possibly matches TRBD1 or TRBD2 (5 bases each). Germline CDR1 reads SGHVS; CDR2 reads FQNEAQ. Trimming removed 5 bases from V and 5 bases from J, with 18 bases in between. CDR3 size: 16 residues. The CDR3 DNA is TGTGCCAGCAGCCTTTACCGGGACGTCAGGACCGGGGAGCTGTTTTTT. Translated, it gives CASSLYRDVRTGELFF. The whole variable domain, remainder taken from reference TRBV7-8 and TRBJ2-2, is GAGVSQSPRYKVAKRGQDVALRCDPISGHVSLFWYQQALGQGPEFLTYFQNEAQLDKSGLPSDRFFAERPEGSVSTLKIQRTQQEDSAVYLCASSLYRDVRTGELFFGEGSRLTVL.

The chain combines TRBV4-1 with TRBJ2-5, with D perhaps given as TRBD1 or TRBD2 (6 bases each). Deletions cut 1 base from V and 5 bases from J, with 20 bases between. CDR1 MGHRA and CDR2 YSYEKL come from the germline V gene. This CDR3 comprises 17 residues. Here the CDR3 reads CASSQAGVGGQGETQYF. The CDR3 nucleotides are TGCGCCAGCAGCCAAGCCGGGGTCGGGGGCCAAGGGGAGACCCAGTACTTC.

V gene TRBV27 combines with J gene TRBJ1-1, with a possible D match to TRBD1 (6 bases). Trimming cost V 6 bases and J 5 bases, with 16 bases left between them. The germline V gene has CDR1 MNHEY and CDR2 SMNVEV (reference sequence). The CDR3 consists of 14 residues. The CDR3 nucleotides read TGTGCCAGCAGCCCTTCGAGCCAGGGGACTGAAGCTTTCTTT. Its protein product is CASSPSSQGTEAFF.

This clonotype was detected a few times. This chain links TRBV4-1 with TRBJ2-1; D tentatively fits TRBD1 or TRBD2 (5 bases each). The V and J ends lost 0 bases and 1 base respectively, with 16 bases between them. The germline CDR1 and CDR2 sequences are MGHRA and YSYEKL. The CDR3 totals 18 residues. The CDR3 DNA reads as TGCGCCAGCAGCCAAGATGAGGGGAGAATTAGGTCCTACAATGAGCAGTTCTTC. Its protein product is CASSQDEGRIRSYNEQFF.

On this clonotype itself: Being one base from a much bigger clone, this may be a read error. The genes are TRBV7-6 and TRBJ2-1, with unresolved D. Germline lookup yields CDR1 SGHVS and CDR2 FNYEAQ. The CDR3 contains 17 residues. The CDR3 is CASSSTYGRSSYNERFF. The CDR3 DNA reads as TGTGCCAGCAGCTCAACGTATGGGCGCAGCTCCTACAATGAGCGGTTCTTC.

A remark on this clonotype: A much larger clonotype is one base distant, so this may be a read error. The chain joins TRBV27 to TRBJ1-6; perhaps TRBD1 as D (6 bases). Germline V gene sequence: CDR1 MNHEY, CDR2 SMNVEV (reference sequence). With 7 bases removed from V and 4 bases from J, the gap between germline ends came to 8 bases. The CDR3 has 13 residues. Written as DNA, the CDR3 is TGTGCCAGCAAAACAGGGTATAATTCACCCCTCCACTTT. Protein product: CASKTGYNSPLHF.

V and J are TRBV24-1 and TRBJ1-5, with D unclear. Germline values: CDR1 KGHDR, CDR2 SFDVKD. With 6 bases removed from V and 1 base from J, the gap between germline ends came to 12 bases. The CDR3 totals 15 residues. The CDR3 coding sequence is TGTGCCACCAGTTCAGGTGACCTGAGCAATCAGCCCCAGCATTTT. Its protein is CATSSGDLSNQPQHF.

The J gene is TRBJ2-6, the V gene TRBV5-6; TRBD2 aligns across 7 bases. CDR1 is SGHDT and CDR2 is YYEEEE in the germline V gene. This CDR3 has 16 residues. V lost 7 bases to trimming and J lost 0 bases; unmatched junction nucleotides: 7. CDR3 region: CASGGEANSGANVLTF. The CDR3 DNA reads as TGTGCCAGCGGGGGGGAGGCTAACTCTGGGGCCAACGTCCTGACTTTC.

CDR3 protein: CASSEWSLADNYGYTF. DNA for the CDR3: TGTGCCAGCAGTGAATGGTCCCTGGCAGATAACTATGGCTACACCTTC. The V gene is TRBV6-1, the J gene TRBJ1-2; no reliable D call. Per germline, CDR1 MNHNS and CDR2 SASEGT. The CDR3 has 16 residues. Trimming stripped 2 bases from V and 1 base from J, with 14 bases between.

There are a few counts of this clonotype. The rearrangement links TRBV6-6 to TRBJ1-5; 10 nucleotides match TRBD1. The CDR3 runs to 15 residues. CDR1 and CDR2 from the germline V gene are MNHNY and SVGAGI (reference sequence). Trimming cost V 6 bases and J 4 bases; bases outside gene matches: 6. Written as DNA, the CDR3 is TGTGCCAGCAGGGCGGACAGGGGGTTGAATCAGCCCCAGCATTTT. It specifies CASRADRGLNQPQHF.

V and J are TRBV2 and TRBJ2-7; D uncertain. The ends were cut back, 1 base at V and 2 bases at J, with 6 bases in the middle. The CDR3 sequence is 13 residues long. The germline gives CDR1 SNHLY, CDR2 FYNNEI. The CDR3 reads CASSEGLAYEQYF. The CDR3 region has the DNA TGTGCCAGCAGTGAAGGTCTAGCCTACGAGCAGTACTTC.

The chain employs TRBV5-8 and TRBJ1-5; 9 nucleotides match TRBD1. Germline V gene data show CDR1 as SGHTS and CDR2 as YDEGEE. The CDR3 has 14 residues. Trimming removed 1 base from V and 6 bases from J; junction bases left unmatched: 2. The CDR3 nucleotides read TGTGCCAGCAGCTTGCGGACAGGGGTTCAGCCCCAGCATTTT. It codes for CASSLRTGVQPQHF. Variable domain in full (rest from reference TRBV5-8 and TRBJ1-5): EAGVTQSPTHLIKTRGQQATLRCSPISGHTSVYWYQQALGLGLQFLLWYDEGEERNRGNFPPRFSGRQFPNYSSELNVNALELEDSALYLCASSLRTGVQPQHFGDGTRLSIL.

The rearrangement uses TRBV2 and TRBJ2-7; D might be TRBD1 or TRBD2, each matching 7 bases. The CDR3 consists of 16 residues. V shed 7 bases and J shed 0 bases, with 19 bases lying between them. Germline V gene data show CDR1 as SNHLY and CDR2 as FYNNEI. The CDR3 reads CASKDRSGGDSYEQYF. The CDR3 nucleotides read TGTGCCAGCAAGGATCGGTCAGGGGGGGACTCCTACGAGCAGTACTTC.

A note on this clonotype: The junction differs from germline at one of its ends, possibly a read error. The V and J genes are TRBV12-3 or TRBV12-4 and TRBJ1-1; D is ambiguous. CDR3 size: 11 residues. The CDR3 coding sequence is TGTGCCAACAGTTGGGACACTGAAGCTTTCTTT. Translating gives CANSWDTEAFF.

As to this clonotype: With a much larger clone just one base away, this may be a read error. This chain connects TRBV4-1 to TRBJ2-3, with D possibly TRBD1 on 6 matching bases. Germline V lookup: CDR1 MGHRA, CDR2 YSYEKL. CDR3 length: 16 amino acids. The DNA of the CDR3 is TGCGCCAGCAGCCAAGGCTTGACAGGACTCACAGGTACGCAGTATTTT. Its protein is CASSQGLTGLTGTQYF.

This chain uses TRBV20-1 with TRBJ2-7; 7 bases map to TRBD2. After removal of 0 bases from V and 2 bases from J, the junction contained 1 base not matched to a gene. This CDR3 contains 13 residues. CDR1 DFQATT and CDR2 SNEGSKA come from the germline V gene (reference sequence). Here the CDR3 DNA reads TGCAGTGCTAGAGATGCGGGGGCCTACGAGCAGTACGTC. Its protein is CSARDAGAYEQYV.